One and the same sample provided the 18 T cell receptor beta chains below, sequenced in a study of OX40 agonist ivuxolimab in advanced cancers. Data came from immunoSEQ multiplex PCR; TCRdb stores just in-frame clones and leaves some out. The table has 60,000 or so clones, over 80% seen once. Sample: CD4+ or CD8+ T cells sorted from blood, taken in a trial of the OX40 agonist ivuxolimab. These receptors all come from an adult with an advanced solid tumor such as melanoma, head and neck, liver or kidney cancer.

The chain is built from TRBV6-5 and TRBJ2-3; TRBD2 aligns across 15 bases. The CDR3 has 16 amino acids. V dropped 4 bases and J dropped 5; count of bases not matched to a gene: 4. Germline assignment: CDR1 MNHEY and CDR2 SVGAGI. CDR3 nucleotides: TGTGCCAGCAGTTGGACTAGCGGGGGGGCAGAAGATACGCAGTATTTT. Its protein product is CASSWTSGGAEDTQYF.

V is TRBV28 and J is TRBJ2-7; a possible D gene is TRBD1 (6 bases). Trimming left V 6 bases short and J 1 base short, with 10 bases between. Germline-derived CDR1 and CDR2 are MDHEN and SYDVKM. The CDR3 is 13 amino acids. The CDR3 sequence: CASRLGQSYEQYF. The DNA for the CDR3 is TGTGCCAGCAGGCTAGGACAGTCCTACGAGCAGTACTTC.

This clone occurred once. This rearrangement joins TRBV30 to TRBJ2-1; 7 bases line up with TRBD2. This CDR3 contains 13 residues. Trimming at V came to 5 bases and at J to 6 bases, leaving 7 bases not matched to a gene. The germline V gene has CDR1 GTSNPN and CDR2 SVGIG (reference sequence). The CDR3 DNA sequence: TGTGCCTGGTGGGGGGGAGTAGGCAATGAGCAGTTCTTC. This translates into CAWWGGVGNEQFF.

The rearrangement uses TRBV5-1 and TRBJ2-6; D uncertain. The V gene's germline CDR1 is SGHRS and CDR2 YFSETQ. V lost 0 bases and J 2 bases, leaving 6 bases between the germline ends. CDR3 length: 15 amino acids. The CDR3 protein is CASSLAATGANVLTF. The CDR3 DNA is TGCGCCAGCAGCTTGGCCGCGACTGGGGCCAACGTCCTGACTTTC. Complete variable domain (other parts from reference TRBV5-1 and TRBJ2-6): KAGVTQTPRYLIKTRGQQVTLSCSPISGHRSVSWYQQTPGQGLQFLFEYFSETQRNKGNFPGRFSGRQFSNSRSEMNVSTLELGDSALYLCASSLAATGANVLTFGAGSRLTVL.

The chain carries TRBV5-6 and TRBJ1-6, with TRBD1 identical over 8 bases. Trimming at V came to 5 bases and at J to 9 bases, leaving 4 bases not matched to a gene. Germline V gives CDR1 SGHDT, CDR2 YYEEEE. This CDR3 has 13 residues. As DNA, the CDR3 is TGTGCCAGCAGGGGACAGGCCGGTTCACCCCTCCACTTT. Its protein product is CASRGQAGSPLHF. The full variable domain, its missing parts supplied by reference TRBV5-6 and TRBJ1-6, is DAGVTQSPTHLIKTRGQQVTLRCSPKSGHDTVSWYQQALGQGPQFIFQYYEEEERQRGNFPDRFSGHQFPNYSSELNVNALLLGDSALYLCASRGQAGSPLHFGNGTRLTVT.

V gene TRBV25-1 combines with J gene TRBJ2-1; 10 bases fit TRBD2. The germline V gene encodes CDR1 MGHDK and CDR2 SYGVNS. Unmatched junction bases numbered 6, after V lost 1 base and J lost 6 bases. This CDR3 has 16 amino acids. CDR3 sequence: CASSEWPSGGSNEQFF. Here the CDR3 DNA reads TGTGCCAGCAGTGAATGGCCTAGCGGGGGTTCCAATGAGCAGTTCTTC. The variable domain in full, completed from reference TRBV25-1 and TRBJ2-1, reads EADIYQTPRYLVIGTGKKITLECSQTMGHDKMYWYQQDPGMELHLIHYSYGVNSTEKGDLSSESTVSRIRTEHFPLTLESARPSHTSQYLCASSEWPSGGSNEQFFGPGTRLTVL.

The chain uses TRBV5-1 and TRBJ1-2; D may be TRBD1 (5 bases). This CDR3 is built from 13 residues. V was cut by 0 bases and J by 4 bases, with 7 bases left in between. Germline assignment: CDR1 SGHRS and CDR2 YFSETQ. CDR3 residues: CASSLETVYGYTF. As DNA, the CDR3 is TGCGCCAGCAGCTTGGAGACAGTCTATGGCTACACCTTC.

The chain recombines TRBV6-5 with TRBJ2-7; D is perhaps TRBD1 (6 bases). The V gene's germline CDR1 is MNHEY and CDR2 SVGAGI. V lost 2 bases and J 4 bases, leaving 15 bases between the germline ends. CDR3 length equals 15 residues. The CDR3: CASSYVLGTTYEQYF. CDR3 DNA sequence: TGTGCCAGCAGTTACGTTTTGGGGACAACTTACGAGCAGTACTTC.

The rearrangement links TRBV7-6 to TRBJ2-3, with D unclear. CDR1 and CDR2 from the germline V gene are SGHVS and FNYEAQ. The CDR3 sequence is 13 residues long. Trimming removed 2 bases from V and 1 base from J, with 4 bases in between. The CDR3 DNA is TGTGCCAGCAGCTTAACAGGCACAGATACGCAGTATTTT. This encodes CASSLTGTDTQYF.

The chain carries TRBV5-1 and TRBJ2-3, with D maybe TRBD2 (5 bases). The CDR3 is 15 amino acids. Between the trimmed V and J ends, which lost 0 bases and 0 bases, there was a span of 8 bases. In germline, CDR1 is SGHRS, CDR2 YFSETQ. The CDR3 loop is CASSLESGSTDTQYF. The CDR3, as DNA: TGCGCCAGCAGCTTGGAAAGCGGCAGCACAGATACGCAGTATTTT.

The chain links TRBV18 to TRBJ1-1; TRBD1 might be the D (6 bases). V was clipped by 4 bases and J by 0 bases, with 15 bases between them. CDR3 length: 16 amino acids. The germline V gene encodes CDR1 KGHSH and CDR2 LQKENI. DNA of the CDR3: TGTGCCAGCTCACGTCAGGGGTTTCTTTTGAACACTGAAGCTTTCTTT. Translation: CASSRQGFLLNTEAFF.

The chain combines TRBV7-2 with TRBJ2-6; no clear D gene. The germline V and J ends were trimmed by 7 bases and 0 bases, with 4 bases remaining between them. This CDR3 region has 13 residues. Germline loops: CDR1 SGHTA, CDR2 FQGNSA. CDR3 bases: TGTGCCAGCACGCCCTCTGGGGCCAACGTCCTGACTTTC. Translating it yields CASTPSGANVLTF.

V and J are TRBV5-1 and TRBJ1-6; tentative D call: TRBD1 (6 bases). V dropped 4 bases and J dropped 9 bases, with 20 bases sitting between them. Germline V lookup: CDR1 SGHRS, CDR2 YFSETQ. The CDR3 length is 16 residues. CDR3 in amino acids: CASSRGSGQISSPLHF. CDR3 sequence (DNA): TGCGCCAGCAGCCGGGGGTCCGGACAGATTAGTTCACCCCTCCACTTT.

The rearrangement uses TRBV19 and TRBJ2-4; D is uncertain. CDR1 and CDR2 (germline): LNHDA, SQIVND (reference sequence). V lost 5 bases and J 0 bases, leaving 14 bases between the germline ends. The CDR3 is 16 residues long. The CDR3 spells CASSPKTLGAKNIQYF. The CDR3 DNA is TGTGCCAGTAGTCCCAAAACCCTAGGAGCCAAAAACATTCAGTACTTC.

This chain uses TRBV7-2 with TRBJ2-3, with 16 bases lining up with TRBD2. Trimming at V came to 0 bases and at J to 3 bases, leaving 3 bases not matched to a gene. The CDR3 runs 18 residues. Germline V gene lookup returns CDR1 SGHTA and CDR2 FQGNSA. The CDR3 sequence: CASSLAGLAGGLTDTQYF. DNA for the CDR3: TGTGCCAGCAGCTTAGCGGGACTAGCGGGGGGGCTAACAGATACGCAGTATTTT.

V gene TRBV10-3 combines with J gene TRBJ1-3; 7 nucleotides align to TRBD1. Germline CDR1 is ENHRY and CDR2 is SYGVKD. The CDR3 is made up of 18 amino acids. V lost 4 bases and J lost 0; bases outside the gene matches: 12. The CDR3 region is CAISVLDRPTYSGNTIYF. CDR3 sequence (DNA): TGTGCCATCAGTGTCTTGGACAGGCCAACGTACTCTGGAAACACCATATATTTT.

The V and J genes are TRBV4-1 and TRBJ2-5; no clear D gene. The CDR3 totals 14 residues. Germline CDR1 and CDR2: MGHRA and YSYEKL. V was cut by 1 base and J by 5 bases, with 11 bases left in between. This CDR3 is CASSQGDPWETQYF. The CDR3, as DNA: TGCGCCAGCAGCCAAGGCGACCCGTGGGAGACCCAGTACTTC.

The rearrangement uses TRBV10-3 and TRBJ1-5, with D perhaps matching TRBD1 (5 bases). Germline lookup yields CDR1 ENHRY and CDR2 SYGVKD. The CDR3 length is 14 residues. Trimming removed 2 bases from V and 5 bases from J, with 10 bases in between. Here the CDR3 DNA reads TGTGCCATCAGTGAGGGGGGTTTCGATCAGCCCCAGCATTTT. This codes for CAISEGGFDQPQHF.